The present T cell receptor (beta chain) was sequenced within a study of CD8 T cells in ankylosing spondylitis. Overall study results and limits: Matched ankylosing spondylitis synovial fluid reportedly showed significant enrichment of disease-linked clones. Seven to nine highly homologous variants formed a TCR beta motif that appeared characteristic of ankylosing spondylitis blood.

This clonotype came up many times. Its specificity is unknown. Quantitative barcoded 5'-RACE was used to prepare TCR beta libraries. MiXCR, run by TCRdb on the 5' RACE reads, gives a single entry per CDR3 protein. The data show 200,000 or so distinct CDR3 sequences, approximately 12% seen once. Germline lookup yields CDR1 LGHNA and CDR2 YSLEER. Trimming pared 3 bases from V and 2 bases from J, leaving 10 bases between. The CDR3 sequence is 14 residues long. The receptor was isolated from a female donor with ankylosing spondylitis or in good health (not recorded which). Sample: blood, either unsorted or a sorted T cell fraction (not recorded which). V and J are TRBV4-3 and TRBJ1-2; D unclear. The CDR3 loop reads CASSQVGGNYGYTF. The CDR3 coding sequence is TGCGCCAGCAGCCAGGTGGGAGGGAACTATGGCTACACCTTC.